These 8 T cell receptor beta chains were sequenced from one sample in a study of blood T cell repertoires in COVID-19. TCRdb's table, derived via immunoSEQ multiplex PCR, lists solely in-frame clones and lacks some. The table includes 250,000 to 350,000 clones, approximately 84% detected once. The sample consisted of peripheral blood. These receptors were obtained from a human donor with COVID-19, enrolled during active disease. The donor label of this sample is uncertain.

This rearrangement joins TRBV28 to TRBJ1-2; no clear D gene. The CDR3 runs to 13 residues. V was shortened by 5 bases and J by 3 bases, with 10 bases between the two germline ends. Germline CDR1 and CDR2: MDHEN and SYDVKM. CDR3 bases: TGTGCCAGCAGTGCTTACTTAGACTATGGCTACACCTTC. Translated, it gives CASSAYLDYGYTF.

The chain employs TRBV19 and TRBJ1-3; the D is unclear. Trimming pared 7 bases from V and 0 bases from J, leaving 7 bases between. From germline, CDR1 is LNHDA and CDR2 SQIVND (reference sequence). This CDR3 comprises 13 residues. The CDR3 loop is CASIRNSGNTIYF. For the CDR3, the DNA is TGTGCCAGTATCAGAAACTCTGGAAACACCATATATTTT.

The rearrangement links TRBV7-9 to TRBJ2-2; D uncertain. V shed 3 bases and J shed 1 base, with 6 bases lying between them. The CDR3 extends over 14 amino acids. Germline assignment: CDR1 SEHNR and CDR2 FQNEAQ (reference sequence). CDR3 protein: CASSFEQNTGELFF. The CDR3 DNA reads TGTGCCAGCAGCTTCGAGCAGAACACCGGGGAGCTGTTTTTT.

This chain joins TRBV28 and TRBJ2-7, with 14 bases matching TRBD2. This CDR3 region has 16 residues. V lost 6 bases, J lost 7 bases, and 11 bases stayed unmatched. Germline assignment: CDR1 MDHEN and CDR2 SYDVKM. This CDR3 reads CASSPGLAGVTREQYF. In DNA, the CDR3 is TGTGCCAGCAGCCCGGGACTAGCGGGAGTTACCAGGGAGCAGTACTTC.

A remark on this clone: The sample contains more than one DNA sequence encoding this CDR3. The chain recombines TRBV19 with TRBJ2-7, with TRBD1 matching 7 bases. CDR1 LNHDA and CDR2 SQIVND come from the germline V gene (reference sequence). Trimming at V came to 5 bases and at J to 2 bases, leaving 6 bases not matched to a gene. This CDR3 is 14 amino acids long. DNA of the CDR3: TGTGCCAGTAGTTCGAGGGACAGCCCCTACGAGCAGTACTTC. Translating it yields CASSSRDSPYEQYF. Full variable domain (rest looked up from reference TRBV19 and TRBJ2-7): DGGITQSPKYLFRKEGQNVTLSCEQNLNHDAMYWYRQDPGQGLRLIYYSQIVNDFQKGDIAEGYSVSREKKESFPLTVTSAQKNPTAFYLCASSSRDSPYEQYFGPGTRLTVT.

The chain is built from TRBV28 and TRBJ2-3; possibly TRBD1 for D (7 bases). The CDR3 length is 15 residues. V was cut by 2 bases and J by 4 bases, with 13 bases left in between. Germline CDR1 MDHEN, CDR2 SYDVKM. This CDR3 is CASSLRQGGSDTQYF. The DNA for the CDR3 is TGTGCCAGCAGTTTAAGGCAGGGGGGCTCAGATACGCAGTATTTT. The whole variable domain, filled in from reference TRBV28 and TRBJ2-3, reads DVKVTQSSRYLVKRTGEKVFLECVQDMDHENMFWYRQDPGLGLRLIYFSYDVKMKEKGDIPEGYSVSREKKERFSLILESASTNQTSMYLCASSLRQGGSDTQYFGPGTRLTVL.

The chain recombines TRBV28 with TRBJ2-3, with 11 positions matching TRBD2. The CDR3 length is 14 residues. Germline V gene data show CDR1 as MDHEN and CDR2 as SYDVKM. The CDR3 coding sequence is TGTTGTAGCGGGAGGGCGGGGGGCACAGATACGCAGTATTTT. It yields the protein CCSGRAGGTDTQYF.

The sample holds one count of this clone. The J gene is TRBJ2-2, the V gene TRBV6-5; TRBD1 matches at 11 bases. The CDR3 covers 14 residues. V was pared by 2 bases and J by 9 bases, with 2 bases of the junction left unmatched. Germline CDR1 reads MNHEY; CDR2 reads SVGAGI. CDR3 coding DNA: TGTGCCAGCAGTTACGGGACAGGGGGAAGGGAGCTGTTTTTT. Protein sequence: CASSYGTGGRELFF.